This T cell receptor beta chain appears in the sequencing data of a study of molecular identifiers for immune sequencing clone quantification. TCRdb analysed the PCR reads with MiXCR anew, one entry per CDR3 protein. Here the sample spans some 680,000 distinct CDR3 sequences, about 25% being singletons. CDR1 SGHDN and CDR2 FVKESK come from the germline V gene. This CDR3 comprises 17 residues. V lost 1 base, J lost 4 bases, and 13 bases stayed unmatched. Source material: naive CD8+ T cells from blood, with Jurkat cell RNA spiked in. As for subset: FACS-sorted CD8+CD4-CCR7+CD45RA+ naive T cells. The receptor was isolated from a human donor in good health. Some libraries in this study had Jurkat cell RNA spiked in. J is TRBJ2-7 and V is TRBV14; 7 nucleotides line up with TRBD2. For the CDR3, the DNA is TGTGCCAGCAGCCAAGGTCCCCCGGGGACTATCCTATACGAGCAGTACTTC. Translation: CASSQGPPGTILYEQYF.